This TCR beta chain is drawn from a study of cytomegalovirus exposure and HLA in healthy donors. The CDR3 length is 14 residues. J was trimmed by 3 bases and V by 4 bases; bases with no gene match: 5. Germline CDR1 and CDR2: SNHLY and FYNNEI. As for this clone: The antigen is unknown.

Amplification used 60 Vbeta primers and 13 Jbeta primers. The repertoire was sequenced with immunoSEQ multiplex PCR; TCRdb's copy has only in-frame clones and lacks some. The table records 160,000 or so clones, roughly 80% of them present only once. Findings of the study overall: When analyzed later, a missense DCLRE1C variant was found to be linked to TCR beta V- and J-gene trimming.

Samples came from healthy bone marrow donors. Material for sequencing was PBMCs. This rearrangement joins TRBV2 to TRBJ2-7; 8 bases are shared with TRBD2. This TCR was sampled from a male donor in good health and CMV-seropositive. In DNA form, the CDR3 reads TGTGCCAGCAGTGGCTCGGGAGGGATCTACGAGCAGTACTTC. This gives the protein CASSGSGGIYEQYF.